One sample yielded the 15 T cell receptor beta chains listed below, sequenced in a study of blood T cell repertoires in COVID-19. Sequenced by immunoSEQ multiplex PCR; TCRdb stores in-frame clones only, minus some. The sample has hundreds of thousands of clones, around 88% seen once. Sequenced sample: peripheral blood. All receptors come from a woman aged 65 to 85 with COVID-19, enrolled during active disease.

This chain joins TRBV5-1 and TRBJ2-2; D call uncertain. CDR1 and CDR2 from the germline V gene are SGHRS and YFSETQ. Between the trimmed V and J ends, which lost 0 bases and 3 bases, there was a span of 6 bases. CDR3 size: 14 residues. In nucleotides, the CDR3 is TGCGCCAGCAGCTTGGACAGTGACACCGGGGAGCTGTTTTTT. It is translated as CASSLDSDTGELFF.

The chain employs TRBV6-5 and TRBJ1-4; 7 bases are a match to TRBD1. The V and J ends lost 7 bases and 7 bases, in that order; junction bases with no gene match: 9. From germline, CDR1 is MNHEY and CDR2 SVGAGI. There are 14 residues in the CDR3. CDR3 DNA: TGTGCCAGCACCCTCTCCGGGACAGTTGAAAAACTGTTTTTT. It encodes CASTLSGTVEKLFF.

The V call is TRBV28, the J call TRBJ2-1, with TRBD2 matching 12 bases. The CDR3 is 17 amino acids. Germline V gene lookup returns CDR1 MDHEN and CDR2 SYDVKM. V shed 8 bases and J 5 bases; nucleotides not matched to a gene: 13. The CDR3 protein is CASCLLRTSGVHNEQFF. The CDR3 nucleotides are TGTGCCAGCTGCCTTCTCCGGACTAGCGGGGTCCACAATGAGCAGTTCTTC.

The V call is TRBV12-3 or TRBV12-4, the J call TRBJ1-2; D remains ambiguous. The CDR3 is 13 residues long. Trimming shortened V by 2 bases and J by 8 bases, and 12 bases separated the two germline ends. The CDR3 region is CASSLRSGGGYTF. CDR3 bases: TGTGCCAGCAGTTTAAGATCAGGAGGCGGCTACACCTTC.

This rearrangement joins TRBV5-1 to TRBJ1-2, with 8 bases fitting TRBD1. Per the germline V gene, CDR1 is SGHRS and CDR2 is YFSETQ. Trimming cost V 4 bases and J 4 bases; bases outside gene matches: 9. The CDR3 is 15 residues long. The CDR3 region is CASSPDRGSGYGYTF. The CDR3 DNA reads TGCGCCAGCAGCCCCGACAGGGGAAGTGGCTATGGCTACACCTTC.

V gene TRBV15 combines with J gene TRBJ1-4, with D maybe TRBD1 (6 bases). The germline gives CDR1 LNHNV, CDR2 YYDKDF (reference sequence). The CDR3 contains 16 residues. Trimming took off 0 bases at V and 5 bases at J, with 13 bases between the two ends. CDR3 residues: CATSRDWTDSNEKLFF. The CDR3, as DNA: TGTGCCACCAGCAGAGATTGGACAGACTCAAATGAAAAACTGTTTTTT.

CDR3 sequence: CASSLDWAGENTEAFF. The CDR3 DNA reads TGTGCCAGCAGCTTAGATTGGGCAGGGGAGAACACTGAAGCTTTCTTT. This chain connects TRBV7-9 to TRBJ1-1, with D possibly being TRBD1 (6 bases). In germline, CDR1 is SEHNR, CDR2 FQNEAQ (reference sequence). The CDR3 sequence is 16 residues long. Between the trimmed V and J ends, which lost 1 base and 1 base, there was a span of 13 bases.

The J gene is TRBJ2-1, the V gene TRBV23-1, with 9 nucleotides matching TRBD1. TRBV23-1 is labeled an ORF, and its function is uncertain. V lost 8 bases and J lost 1; bases outside the gene matches: 0. The CDR3 contains 13 residues. In nucleotides, the CDR3 is TGCGCCAGCGGGACAGGGTCCTACAATGAGCAGTTCTTC. This encodes CASGTGSYNEQFF.

The gene calls are TRBV12-3 or TRBV12-4 and TRBJ2-5; 8 positions match TRBD2. J gave up 3 bases and V 6 bases, and 3 bases lay outside the gene matches. The CDR3 has 13 residues. The CDR3 DNA reads as TGTGCCAGCAGGGTAGCGGGGAAAGAGACCCAGTACTTC. This gives the protein CASRVAGKETQYF.

V and J are TRBV7-8 and TRBJ2-1; D might be TRBD1 (5 bases). V was shortened by 1 base and J by 8 bases, with 18 bases between the two germline ends. CDR1 is SGHVS and CDR2 is FQNEAQ in the germline V gene. This CDR3 has 16 residues. CDR3 sequence (DNA): TGTGCCAGCAGCTTAGTAGGCGTAAAAGGGGATGATGAGCAGTTCTTC. Encoded protein: CASSLVGVKGDDEQFF.

The V and J genes are TRBV4-2 and TRBJ1-6; 10 positions match TRBD1. Unmatched junction bases numbered 9, after V lost 4 bases and J lost 0 bases. Germline CDR1 and CDR2: LGHNA and YNFKEQ. This CDR3 contains 19 residues. As DNA, the CDR3 is TGTGCCAGCAGCCGAGAAGGTGGGACAGGGGCCTCCTATAATTCACCCCTCCACTTT. Its translation: CASSREGGTGASYNSPLHF.

Notes on this clone: This sample includes further DNA sequences coding for the same CDR3. This chain uses TRBV9 with TRBJ2-1; TRBD2 agrees at 9 bases. Germline trimming cut 2 bases from V and 4 bases from J; bases unmatched to any gene: 4. CDR1 and CDR2 (germline): SGDLS, YYNGEE. The CDR3 covers 15 residues. This chain's CDR3 is CASSVQAGGYNEQFF. The CDR3 nucleotides read TGTGCCAGCAGCGTCCAAGCGGGGGGTTACAATGAGCAGTTCTTC.

This rearrangement joins TRBV19 to TRBJ2-3; no definite D call. Germline V lookup: CDR1 LNHDA, CDR2 SQIVND (reference sequence). CDR3 length: 12 residues. Between the trimmed V and J ends, which lost 3 bases and 3 bases, there was a span of 4 bases. CDR3 in DNA: TGTGCCAGTAGTATGCGGACAGATACGCAGTATTTT. Its protein product is CASSMRTDTQYF.

V gene TRBV10-3 combines with J gene TRBJ2-5, with 12 nucleotides matching TRBD1. The germline gives CDR1 ENHRY, CDR2 SYGVKD. The junction had 12 bases not matched to a gene; V was cut back by 3 bases and J by 4 bases. The CDR3 has 18 amino acids. Here the CDR3 reads CAISDSRPGTGGVETQYF. The CDR3 DNA follows: TGTGCCATCAGTGATTCCCGTCCCGGGACAGGGGGCGTAGAGACCCAGTACTTC.

This clone was counted between two and nine times. V is TRBV7-9 and J is TRBJ1-1; 7 nucleotides agree with TRBD1. Germline-derived CDR1 and CDR2 are SEHNR and FQNEAQ (reference sequence). The V and J ends lost 5 bases and 10 bases, in that order; junction bases with no gene match: 7. This CDR3 contains 12 residues. For the CDR3, the DNA is TGTGCCAGCAGCGCTTCACAGGGGAGAGCTTTCTTT. This sequence encodes CASSASQGRAFF.